This section outlines one T cell receptor (beta chain) sequence together with its context. The sample originates from a study of T cells in women clearing cervical HPV infection. The method was immunoSEQ multiplex PCR; TCRdb's version includes in-frame clones alone and lacks a portion of them. The sample features around 31,000 clones, with 7.5% to 9.5% in its top ten. The sequence was obtained from a woman between 18 and 70 years old with a cervical HPV16 infection that either progressed to CIN3+ or cleared (not recorded which). The sample taken for sequencing was blood buffy coat.

CDR3 in amino acids: CAITPDETSGTYNEQFF. The covered CDR3 bases are TGTGCCATCACCCCCGACGAGACTAGCGGAACCTACAATGAG. The gene calls are TRBV10-3 and TRBJ2-1; 9 bases map to TRBD2. The read terminates 3 residues ahead of where the CDR3 ends, so the germline J gene completes it. Trimming at V came to 7 bases and at J to 2 bases, leaving 12 bases not matched to a gene. The CDR3 length is 17 residues. CDR1 and CDR2 (germline): ENHRY, SYGVKD.